This paragraph reports one TCR beta chain. The sample is drawn from a study of CD8 T cells in Susac syndrome. When the RNA was reverse transcribed, random hexamers were used with an input of roughly 0.5 to 1 ug. Amplification of TCR beta CDR3 by immunoSEQ multiplex PCR spanned 54 Vbeta and 13 Jbeta. TCRdb called the immunoSEQ multiplex PCR reads again in MiXCR, with one record for every CDR3 protein. There are tens of thousands of distinct CDR3 sequences in the sample; 91% occur only once, and about 0.52% lies in the top ten. Trimming took off 3 bases at V and 4 bases at J, with 13 bases between the two ends. The CDR3 loop spans 14 amino acids. Germline-derived CDR1 and CDR2 are SGHAT and FQNNGV.

The sequencing sample was made of CD8+ T cells from PBMCs. The V and J genes are TRBV11-2 and TRBJ2-7; D possibly uses TRBD1 or TRBD2 (5 bases each). The sequence was obtained from a human donor with multiple sclerosis. Written as DNA, the CDR3 is TGTGCCAGCAGCTTCTTCCGGGGCCAGTACGAGCAGTACTTC. Translation: CASSFFRGQYEQYF.